These 32 T cell receptor beta chains originate from one sample sequenced in a study of T cell changes during pregnancy in multiple sclerosis. Only in-frame clones appear in the TCRdb table, and some are missing; sequencing was by immunoSEQ multiplex PCR. The table has more than 85,000 clones, around 93% seen once. This material consisted of peripheral blood, taken before pregnancy. All receptors derive from a female donor with multiple sclerosis, enrolled in a pregnancy study.

This chain connects TRBV14 to TRBJ2-5; 10 bases fit TRBD1. The V gene's germline CDR1 is SGHDN and CDR2 FVKESK. V shed 1 base and J 1 base; nucleotides not matched to a gene: 9. The CDR3 has 18 amino acids. The CDR3 bases are TGTGCCAGCAGCCAAGTCAGTGTGCGGGACAGGGGCCAAGAGACCCAGTACTTC. Its translation is CASSQVSVRDRGQETQYF.

CDR3 in DNA: TGTGCCAGCTCACCCGGGACAGTGTTCTCTGGAAACACCATATATTTT. It codes for CASSPGTVFSGNTIYF. The chain joins TRBV18 to TRBJ1-3; 7 positions agree with TRBD1. The CDR3 totals 16 residues. Germline V gene lookup returns CDR1 KGHSH and CDR2 LQKENI. V was clipped by 3 bases and J by 0 bases; unmatched bases: 5.

The genes are TRBV30 and TRBJ2-3; TRBD1 matches at 11 bases. CDR3 length: 15 amino acids. The germline V gene encodes CDR1 GTSNPN and CDR2 SVGIG (reference sequence). Germline trimming cut 1 base from V and 5 bases from J; bases unmatched to any gene: 5. The CDR3 DNA reads TGTGCCTGGAGTGATGTAGGGACAGGGGGAGATACGCAGTATTTT. It yields the protein CAWSDVGTGGDTQYF.

V is TRBV7-6 and J is TRBJ2-1; 7 nucleotides line up with TRBD1. CDR3 size: 15 residues. The germline V gene encodes CDR1 SGHVS and CDR2 FNYEAQ. V was clipped by 2 bases and J by 6 bases; unmatched bases: 7. CDR3: CASSLRPGGSNEQFF. The CDR3 coding sequence is TGTGCCAGCAGCTTAAGGCCAGGGGGTAGCAATGAGCAGTTCTTC.

This clone was counted a single time. The V gene is TRBV15, the J gene TRBJ2-7, with TRBD2 identical over 8 bases. The CDR3 consists of 15 residues. Germline V CDR1 and CDR2: LNHNV, YYDKDF (reference sequence). V dropped 1 base and J dropped 3; count of bases not matched to a gene: 5. The CDR3 nucleotides read TGTGCCACCAGCAGAGGAACGGGGGGGAACTACGAGCAGTACTTC. Its translation: CATSRGTGGNYEQYF.

The V call is TRBV5-1, the J call TRBJ1-2, with 9 bases identical to TRBD1. V lost 7 bases, J lost 5 bases, and 6 bases stayed unmatched. The CDR3 totals 13 residues. Germline-derived CDR1 and CDR2 are SGHRS and YFSETQ. Here the CDR3 reads CASHGQGRYGYTF. CDR3 nucleotide sequence: TGCGCCAGCCACGGACAGGGGCGGTATGGCTACACCTTC. Looking up the rest from reference TRBV5-1 and TRBJ1-2 gives the full variable domain: KAGVTQTPRYLIKTRGQQVTLSCSPISGHRSVSWYQQTPGQGLQFLFEYFSETQRNKGNFPGRFSGRQFSNSRSEMNVSTLELGDSALYLCASHGQGRYGYTFGSGTRLTVV.

This rearrangement joins TRBV19 to TRBJ2-7, with a tentative D call TRBD2 (6 bases). With 5 bases removed from V and 2 bases from J, the gap between germline ends came to 10 bases. Germline CDR1 and CDR2: LNHDA and SQIVND (reference sequence). The length of the CDR3 is 13 residues. Here the CDR3 reads CASSGGGPYEQYF. In DNA, the CDR3 is TGTGCCAGTAGTGGCGGAGGGCCCTACGAGCAGTACTTC.

V gene TRBV5-1 combines with J gene TRBJ2-1, with a weak D call TRBD2 (5 bases). The CDR3 extends over 15 amino acids. Trimming shortened V by 6 bases and J by 0 bases, and 13 bases separated the two germline ends. Germline CDR1 and CDR2: SGHRS and YFSETQ. CDR3 DNA: TGCGCCAGCACACCCCCGGGGAGCTCCTACAATGAGCAGTTCTTC. Protein: CASTPPGSSYNEQFF.

The rearrangement uses TRBV5-6 and TRBJ1-2, with D uncertain. This CDR3 contains 14 residues. Trimming cost V 3 bases and J 0 bases, with 9 bases left between them. Per germline, CDR1 SGHDT and CDR2 YYEEEE. CDR3 DNA sequence: TGTGCCAGCAGCTCCGACATAGCTAACTATGGCTACACCTTC. Its protein product is CASSSDIANYGYTF.

The chain combines TRBV2 with TRBJ2-1, with 7 bases matching TRBD1. The V gene end was trimmed by 8 bases and the J gene end by 0 bases; junction bases not matched to a gene: 7. The CDR3 is 15 amino acids. Looked up from germline, CDR1 is SNHLY and CDR2 is FYNNEI. As DNA, the CDR3 is TGTGCCAGCCAAGGACAGGACAGCTCCTACAATGAGCAGTTCTTC. It encodes CASQGQDSSYNEQFF.

The CDR3 protein is CASSGPGLAGGNEQFF. CDR3 DNA: TGTGCCAGCAGTGGACCCGGACTAGCGGGCGGGAATGAGCAGTTCTTC. The chain is built from TRBV2 and TRBJ2-1; 11 nucleotides agree with TRBD2. The CDR3 has 16 amino acids. The V gene end was trimmed by 4 bases and the J gene end by 7 bases; junction bases not matched to a gene: 9. Germline-derived CDR1 and CDR2 are SNHLY and FYNNEI.

The gene calls are TRBV7-6 and TRBJ1-2, with 10 bases lining up with TRBD1. The CDR3 loop spans 16 amino acids. Losses at the gene ends were 0 bases for V and 8 bases for J; bases not matched to a gene: 9. Per the germline V gene, CDR1 is SGHVS and CDR2 is FNYEAQ. CDR3 in amino acids: CASSLAGTGDGRGYTF. The CDR3, as DNA: TGTGCCAGCAGCTTAGCCGGGACAGGGGACGGCAGGGGCTACACCTTC.

CDR3 amino acids: CASKPTGYLETQYF. The DNA of the CDR3 is TGTGCCAGCAAACCGACAGGGTATTTGGAGACCCAGTACTTC. The V gene is TRBV27, the J gene TRBJ2-5; 7 bases map to TRBD1. The ends lost 7 bases at V and 5 bases at J; junction bases unmatched: 10. The CDR3 runs to 14 residues. Germline V gene sequence: CDR1 MNHEY, CDR2 SMNVEV (reference sequence).

The rearrangement joins TRBV6-5 to TRBJ2-7, with 9 bases lining up with TRBD1. CDR1 and CDR2 (germline): MNHEY, SVGAGI. The CDR3 has 14 residues. V was pared by 6 bases and J by 5 bases, with 8 bases of the junction left unmatched. The DNA for the CDR3 is TGTGCCAGCAGCGTCACAGGGGGCTTCGACGAGCAGTACTTC. Its translation is CASSVTGGFDEQYF.

The chain carries TRBV6-5 and TRBJ1-5; D is uncertain. Germline V gives CDR1 MNHEY, CDR2 SVGAGI. Trimming cost V 5 bases and J 2 bases, with 13 bases left between them. The CDR3 sequence is 15 residues long. CDR3: CASSPALAGNQPQHF. CDR3 nucleotide sequence: TGTGCCAGCAGTCCCGCCCTAGCGGGCAATCAGCCCCAGCATTTT.

This chain joins TRBV5-6 and TRBJ1-2, with 7 nucleotides matching TRBD1. The CDR3 contains 13 residues. V was clipped by 1 base and J by 5 bases; unmatched bases: 2. Germline V gene lookup returns CDR1 SGHDT and CDR2 YYEEEE. For the CDR3, the DNA is TGTGCCAGCAGCTTGAACAGGGGTTATGGCTACACCTTC. It encodes CASSLNRGYGYTF.

The chain couples TRBV10-3 to TRBJ1-2; 8 positions agree with TRBD1. The length of the CDR3 is 11 residues. Germline-derived CDR1 and CDR2 are ENHRY and SYGVKD. V lost 4 bases to trimming and J lost 13 bases; unmatched junction nucleotides: 5. The CDR3 protein is CAISGLTGVTF. The CDR3, as DNA: TGTGCCATCAGTGGACTGACAGGGGTCACCTTC.

This sequence joins TRBV25-1 and TRBJ1-5, with 7 bases matching TRBD1. The CDR3 loop spans 16 amino acids. Germline V CDR1 and CDR2: MGHDK, SYGVNS. The trim removed 3 bases at V and 4 bases at J, leaving 9 bases unmatched. The CDR3 nucleotides read TGTGCCAGCAGTGAGAAAGACAGGGTTGGAAATCAGCCCCAGCATTTT. Its translation: CASSEKDRVGNQPQHF.

This chain uses TRBV7-9 with TRBJ2-7; 9 bases are a match to TRBD2. Looked up from germline, CDR1 is SEHNR and CDR2 is FQNEAQ (reference sequence). V trimming: 4 bases; J trimming: 3 bases; junction bases outside the gene matches: 10. The CDR3 is made up of 16 amino acids. The DNA of the CDR3 is TGTGCCAGCAGCTCAGATGGACTAGCGCTATTCTACGAGCAGTACTTC. Its protein is CASSSDGLALFYEQYF.

The J gene is TRBJ2-3, the V gene TRBV27, with TRBD2 matching over 11 bases. CDR1 and CDR2 from the germline V gene are MNHEY and SMNVEV (reference sequence). The V gene end was trimmed by 4 bases and the J gene end by 6 bases; junction bases not matched to a gene: 6. There are 15 residues in the CDR3. CDR3 region: CASSYTSGSADTQYF. For the CDR3, the DNA is TGTGCCAGCAGTTATACTAGCGGGAGTGCGGATACGCAGTATTTT.

Comment on this clone: Additional DNA sequences in this sample encode the identical CDR3. The V call is TRBV5-1, the J call TRBJ2-3, with 7 bases identical to TRBD2. There are 14 residues in the CDR3. Germline CDR1 is SGHRS and CDR2 is YFSETQ. V lost 0 bases to trimming and J lost 3 bases; unmatched junction nucleotides: 1. CDR3 amino acids: CASSLGLATDTQYF. CDR3 in DNA: TGCGCCAGCAGCTTGGGACTAGCAACAGATACGCAGTATTTT.

The rearrangement uses TRBV27 and TRBJ1-3, with 7 positions matching TRBD1. The germline V gene encodes CDR1 MNHEY and CDR2 SMNVEV (reference sequence). The CDR3 sequence is 14 residues long. J lost 4 bases, V lost 6 bases, and 6 bases had no gene match. CDR3 protein: CASRPTGRGNTIYF. The CDR3 DNA is TGTGCCAGCAGACCGACAGGGAGGGGAAACACCATATATTTT.

CDR3 sequence: CASSQGWGRQGEGAFF. In DNA, the CDR3 is TGCGCCAGCAGCCAAGGTTGGGGGAGACAGGGCGAGGGAGCTTTCTTT. The chain carries TRBV4-1 and TRBJ1-1; 7 positions match TRBD1. The CDR3 runs 16 residues. The junction had 15 bases not matched to a gene; V was cut back by 1 base and J by 10 bases. From germline, CDR1 is MGHRA and CDR2 YSYEKL.

The V call is TRBV6-5, the J call TRBJ1-2; 8 nucleotides line up with TRBD1. Germline CDR1 reads MNHEY; CDR2 reads SVGAGI. V gave up 0 bases and J gave up 8 bases; unmatched junction bases: 8. The CDR3 runs 15 residues. CDR3 in DNA: TGTGCCAGCAGTTACTCGTTTAGGGGGACAGGCGGCTACACCTTC. This translates into CASSYSFRGTGGYTF.

The V and J genes are TRBV19 and TRBJ1-2; D is unresolved. Trimming stripped 4 bases from V and 8 bases from J, with 23 bases between. This CDR3 has 16 residues. Germline assignment: CDR1 LNHDA and CDR2 SQIVND (reference sequence). CDR3 sequence (DNA): TGTGCCAGTAGTACACCGGGAAGACGAGCGATGAACGGCTACACCTTC. This gives the protein CASSTPGRRAMNGYTF.

This chain joins TRBV4-3 and TRBJ2-7, with 7 bases aligning to TRBD1. The CDR3 has 14 residues. Losses at the gene ends were 4 bases for V and 0 bases for J; bases not matched to a gene: 3. Per germline, CDR1 LGHNA and CDR2 YSLEER. The chain's CDR3 is CASSPRDSSYEQYF. CDR3 coding DNA: TGCGCCAGCAGCCCCCGGGACAGCTCCTACGAGCAGTACTTC.

V gene TRBV10-2 combines with J gene TRBJ2-7, with D possibly TRBD2 on 5 matching bases. The length of the CDR3 is 13 residues. Germline loops: CDR1 WSHSY, CDR2 SAAADI. Trimming pared 7 bases from V and 2 bases from J, leaving 12 bases between. The CDR3 loop reads CASTLGETYEQYF. DNA of the CDR3: TGCGCCAGCACCCTCGGGGAGACCTACGAGCAGTACTTC.

V and J are TRBV7-9 and TRBJ1-3; no reliable D call. The CDR3 is 15 residues long. Germline loops: CDR1 SEHNR, CDR2 FQNEAQ (reference sequence). V lost 1 base, J lost 0 bases, and 7 bases lay in between. The CDR3 DNA is TGTGCCAGCAGCTTAGTAACAGCCTCTGGAAACACCATATATTTT. Translation: CASSLVTASGNTIYF.

This clone was seen just once. The chain links TRBV27 to TRBJ2-7, with D perhaps matching TRBD1 (5 bases). The CDR3 is 15 amino acids. With 6 bases removed from V and 4 bases from J, the gap between germline ends came to 19 bases. Germline V gives CDR1 MNHEY, CDR2 SMNVEV (reference sequence). CDR3 loop: CASRATWGLMYEQYF. DNA for the CDR3: TGTGCCAGCAGAGCCACCTGGGGCTTAATGTACGAGCAGTACTTC.

The V and J genes are TRBV18 and TRBJ1-5; D gene ambiguous. Between the trimmed V and J ends, which lost 2 bases and 2 bases, there was a span of 13 bases. The CDR3 is made up of 16 amino acids. The germline V gene has CDR1 KGHSH and CDR2 LQKENI. The CDR3 region is CASSPISISGNQPQHF. CDR3 sequence (DNA): TGTGCCAGCTCACCAATCTCCATCTCGGGCAATCAGCCCCAGCATTTT.

V and J are TRBV11-3 and TRBJ2-5, with 9 bases fitting TRBD2. The CDR3 covers 16 residues. Germline V gene data show CDR1 as SGHNT and CDR2 as YENEEA. Trimming cost V 5 bases and J 5 bases; bases outside gene matches: 12. The chain's CDR3 is CASSPEYSGSFETQYF. The CDR3, as DNA: TGTGCCAGCAGCCCTGAATATAGCGGGAGTTTCGAGACCCAGTACTTC.

The J gene is TRBJ2-4, the V gene TRBV19, with D possibly being TRBD2 (6 bases). CDR3 length: 14 residues. Germline V gene lookup returns CDR1 LNHDA and CDR2 SQIVND (reference sequence). V lost 5 bases to trimming and J lost 8 bases, with 16 bases between them. This chain's CDR3 is CASSSDRRRDIQYF. CDR3 nucleotides: TGTGCCAGTAGTTCAGACAGAAGGAGGGACATTCAGTACTTC. The full variable domain, completed using reference TRBV19 and TRBJ2-4, is DGGITQSPKYLFRKEGQNVTLSCEQNLNHDAMYWYRQDPGQGLRLIYYSQIVNDFQKGDIAEGYSVSREKKESFPLTVTSAQKNPTAFYLCASSSDRRRDIQYFGAGTRLSVL.